The rows below give T cell receptor beta chains drawn from one sample of a study of T cell responses to AZD1222 COVID-19 vaccine. The method was immunoSEQ multiplex PCR; TCRdb's version includes in-frame clones alone and lacks a portion of them. The sample holds some 200,000 clones, more than 85% seen once. The sequencing used peripheral blood, collected 28 days after the second AZD1222 dose. These receptors were taken from an adult who received the AZD1222 COVID-19 vaccine. CDR3s include the opening cysteine and the closing phenylalanine or tryptophan. The D gene is left open where the match is weak.

TRBJ2-1	TRBD2	TRBV10-1	CARHDGTSNNEQFF
TRBJ2-7	NA	TRBV5-1	CASSPGPTYEQYF
TRBJ2-5	NA	TRBV4-2	CASSQAGRETQYF
TRBJ1-3	NA	TRBV3-1/TRBV3-2	CASSHGGNTIYF
TRBJ2-7	NA	TRBV11-2	CASSAQLSEQYF
TRBJ1-2	NA	TRBV18	CASSAAVRDGRGYTF
TRBJ1-2	NA	TRBV27	CASSLSEAGHGYTF
TRBJ2-7	NA	TRBV7-9	CASSPPFGEQYF
TRBJ2-1	NA	TRBV7-2	CASSVTPSSYNEQFF
TRBJ2-5	NA	TRBV2	CASSEGLGETQYF
TRBJ2-3	NA	TRBV7-9	CASSPGRVNTDTQYF
TRBJ1-2	NA	TRBV7-8	CASSLGYGGYTF
TRBJ1-6	NA	TRBV30	CAWSVVSGNSPLHF
TRBJ2-7	NA	TRBV6-5	CASSYQAKTYEQYF
TRBJ2-7	TRBD1	TRBV4-1	CASSHARTGISNEQYF
TRBJ1-1	NA	TRBV5-5	CASSLAGGSNTEAFF
TRBJ2-1	TRBD2	TRBV14	CASKRLAPNEQFF
TRBJ2-5	NA	TRBV4-1	CASSQVPSGASRETQYF
TRBJ2-1	NA	TRBV25-1	CASSELGSVNEQFF
TRBJ1-2	NA	TRBV18	CASSPFIQGGYGYTF
TRBJ1-2	NA	TRBV6-5	CASSLSTGPYYGYTF
TRBJ2-7	TRBD2	TRBV5-6	CASSAGPSGAYEQYF
TRBJ2-1	TRBD1	TRBV10-3	CAISPGGALNEQFF
TRBJ2-2	NA	TRBV21-1	CASLGTGILTGELFF
TRBJ2-7	TRBD1	TRBV28	CASTSGTGPYEQYF
TRBJ1-1	NA	TRBV23-1	CASSQSQGLLSNTEAFF
TRBJ2-6	NA	TRBV24-1	CATSDAGANVLTF
TRBJ2-3	NA	TRBV5-1	CASSLLASPPDTQYF
TRBJ2-1	NA	TRBV27	CASSLVEGFWQFF
TRBJ1-1	NA	TRBV19	CASTRQPWNTEAFF
TRBJ2-4	NA	TRBV7-2	CASSLALASRAKNIQYF
TRBJ1-5	NA	TRBV6-1	CASTYGSNQPQHF
TRBJ2-2	NA	TRBV11-2	CASRSRKGYTGELFF
TRBJ2-2	TRBD1	TRBV24-1	CAIEDRAGTGELFF
TRBJ2-5	NA	TRBV11-3	CASSPRYADQETQYF
TRBJ2-1	NA	TRBV6-5	CASSYRLASYNEQFF
TRBJ2-4	NA	TRBV5-1	CASSLDPTRRNIQYF
TRBJ1-1	TRBD1	TRBV27	CASSSRGNRGLLNTEAFF
TRBJ2-3	NA	TRBV7-9	CASTLGDTQYF
TRBJ2-4	NA	TRBV19	CASFISGEWYFLAKNIQYF
TRBJ2-3	NA	TRBV2	CASRDGASTDTQYF
TRBJ2-7	TRBD2	TRBV2	CASWTSGRNEQYF
TRBJ1-3	NA	TRBV6-2/TRBV6-3	CASSYQIMTAGRRGNTIYF
TRBJ2-1	NA	TRBV7-3	CASSPQSASYNEQFF
TRBJ2-7	NA	TRBV18	CASSPPTGGSREQYF
TRBJ2-1	NA	TRBV11-2	CASSLGWGSRYNEQFF
TRBJ2-4	TRBD2	TRBV19	CASRTSGAGGLAKNIQYF
TRBJ2-7	NA	TRBV4-2	CASSQASEPTYEQYF
TRBJ1-2	NA	TRBV9	CASSVAFGGAYGYTF